The clone carrying this T cell receptor beta chain was observed a few times. A much more abundant neighbour one base away suggests this may be a read error. This entry belongs to a study of T-cell reconstitution after alpha-beta-depleted transplantation in children. CDR1 is SGHTA, CDR2 FQGNSA, per germline. The CDR3 runs 14 residues. The germline V and J ends were trimmed by 5 bases and 9 bases, with 16 bases remaining between them. Unique molecular identifiers were incorporated during preparation of the TCRbeta library. TCRdb re-analysed the PCR reads in MiXCR, keeping a single row per CDR3 protein. The sample gives about 410,000 distinct CDR3 sequences, about a fifth of which show up once; 3.5% to 4% is in the top ten.

The sequence came from a human donor who donated a stem cell graft to a child with acute myeloid leukemia. The chain combines TRBV7-2 with TRBJ1-4; TRBD1 is a possible D gene (5 bases). The source material was PBMCs from the stem cell graft donor, sampled from the stem cell graft. CDR3 sequence (DNA): TGTGCCAGCAGCCGCATGGCAGGGAAAAAAAAACTGTTTTTT. Its translation: CASSRMAGKKKLFF.